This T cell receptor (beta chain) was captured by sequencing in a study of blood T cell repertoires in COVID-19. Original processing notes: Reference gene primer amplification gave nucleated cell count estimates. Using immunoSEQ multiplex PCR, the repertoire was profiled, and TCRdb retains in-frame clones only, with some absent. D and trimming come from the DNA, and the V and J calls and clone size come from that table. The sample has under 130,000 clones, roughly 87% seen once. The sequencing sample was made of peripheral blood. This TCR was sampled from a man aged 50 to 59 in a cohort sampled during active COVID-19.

The CDR3 DNA is TGTGCCAGCAGCTCGCGACAGGTAGATTCACCCCTCCACTTT. It codes for CASSSRQVDSPLHF. The genes are TRBV7-2 and TRBJ1-6; TRBD1 is a possible D gene (6 bases). The germline V and J ends were trimmed by 4 bases and 8 bases, with 12 bases remaining between them. This CDR3 region has 14 residues. Germline-derived CDR1 and CDR2 are SGHTA and FQGNSA. Full variable domain (missing parts from reference TRBV7-2 and TRBJ1-6): GAGVSQSPSNKVTEKGKDVELRCDPISGHTALYWYRQSLGQGLEFLIYFQGNSAPDKSGLPSDRFSAERTGGSVSTLTIQRTQQEDSAVYLCASSSRQVDSPLHFGNGTRLTVT.